This T cell receptor beta chain was identified in a study of Graves' ophthalmopathy and Graves' hyperthyroidism. All donors with ophthalmopathy were recorded as having moderate-to-severe activity, CAS ≥3, NOSPECS ≥4 and a duration under 3 months. Diagnostic conclusions were grounded in clinical symptoms, serum thyroxine, TRAb, thyroid ultrasound and orbital computed tomography. It was from 10 ml of fresh peripheral blood that the PBMCs came. Per the germline V gene, CDR1 is MRHNA and CDR2 is SNTAGT. With 5 bases clipped from V and 2 bases from J, the junction kept 5 bases outside the gene matches. The CDR3 loop spans 16 amino acids. This clonotype was seen only once. Amplified material comprised TCR beta CDR3 regions derived from RNA transcripts. First-round RT-PCR with HTBI primers preceded a second-round multiplex PCR. TCRdb used MiXCR to reprocess the multiplex PCR reads, holding one entry per CDR3 protein. The table shows 740,000 or so distinct CDR3 sequences, with roughly two fifths occurring only once.

This chain links TRBV6-4 with TRBJ2-2, with 10 bases aligning to TRBD1. Sample: peripheral blood. The TCR comes from an adult man with Graves' ophthalmopathy. The CDR3 DNA reads as TGTGCCAGCAGTCAAGGGACAGGGGACAACACCGGGGAGCTGTTTTTT. This encodes CASSQGTGDNTGELFF.